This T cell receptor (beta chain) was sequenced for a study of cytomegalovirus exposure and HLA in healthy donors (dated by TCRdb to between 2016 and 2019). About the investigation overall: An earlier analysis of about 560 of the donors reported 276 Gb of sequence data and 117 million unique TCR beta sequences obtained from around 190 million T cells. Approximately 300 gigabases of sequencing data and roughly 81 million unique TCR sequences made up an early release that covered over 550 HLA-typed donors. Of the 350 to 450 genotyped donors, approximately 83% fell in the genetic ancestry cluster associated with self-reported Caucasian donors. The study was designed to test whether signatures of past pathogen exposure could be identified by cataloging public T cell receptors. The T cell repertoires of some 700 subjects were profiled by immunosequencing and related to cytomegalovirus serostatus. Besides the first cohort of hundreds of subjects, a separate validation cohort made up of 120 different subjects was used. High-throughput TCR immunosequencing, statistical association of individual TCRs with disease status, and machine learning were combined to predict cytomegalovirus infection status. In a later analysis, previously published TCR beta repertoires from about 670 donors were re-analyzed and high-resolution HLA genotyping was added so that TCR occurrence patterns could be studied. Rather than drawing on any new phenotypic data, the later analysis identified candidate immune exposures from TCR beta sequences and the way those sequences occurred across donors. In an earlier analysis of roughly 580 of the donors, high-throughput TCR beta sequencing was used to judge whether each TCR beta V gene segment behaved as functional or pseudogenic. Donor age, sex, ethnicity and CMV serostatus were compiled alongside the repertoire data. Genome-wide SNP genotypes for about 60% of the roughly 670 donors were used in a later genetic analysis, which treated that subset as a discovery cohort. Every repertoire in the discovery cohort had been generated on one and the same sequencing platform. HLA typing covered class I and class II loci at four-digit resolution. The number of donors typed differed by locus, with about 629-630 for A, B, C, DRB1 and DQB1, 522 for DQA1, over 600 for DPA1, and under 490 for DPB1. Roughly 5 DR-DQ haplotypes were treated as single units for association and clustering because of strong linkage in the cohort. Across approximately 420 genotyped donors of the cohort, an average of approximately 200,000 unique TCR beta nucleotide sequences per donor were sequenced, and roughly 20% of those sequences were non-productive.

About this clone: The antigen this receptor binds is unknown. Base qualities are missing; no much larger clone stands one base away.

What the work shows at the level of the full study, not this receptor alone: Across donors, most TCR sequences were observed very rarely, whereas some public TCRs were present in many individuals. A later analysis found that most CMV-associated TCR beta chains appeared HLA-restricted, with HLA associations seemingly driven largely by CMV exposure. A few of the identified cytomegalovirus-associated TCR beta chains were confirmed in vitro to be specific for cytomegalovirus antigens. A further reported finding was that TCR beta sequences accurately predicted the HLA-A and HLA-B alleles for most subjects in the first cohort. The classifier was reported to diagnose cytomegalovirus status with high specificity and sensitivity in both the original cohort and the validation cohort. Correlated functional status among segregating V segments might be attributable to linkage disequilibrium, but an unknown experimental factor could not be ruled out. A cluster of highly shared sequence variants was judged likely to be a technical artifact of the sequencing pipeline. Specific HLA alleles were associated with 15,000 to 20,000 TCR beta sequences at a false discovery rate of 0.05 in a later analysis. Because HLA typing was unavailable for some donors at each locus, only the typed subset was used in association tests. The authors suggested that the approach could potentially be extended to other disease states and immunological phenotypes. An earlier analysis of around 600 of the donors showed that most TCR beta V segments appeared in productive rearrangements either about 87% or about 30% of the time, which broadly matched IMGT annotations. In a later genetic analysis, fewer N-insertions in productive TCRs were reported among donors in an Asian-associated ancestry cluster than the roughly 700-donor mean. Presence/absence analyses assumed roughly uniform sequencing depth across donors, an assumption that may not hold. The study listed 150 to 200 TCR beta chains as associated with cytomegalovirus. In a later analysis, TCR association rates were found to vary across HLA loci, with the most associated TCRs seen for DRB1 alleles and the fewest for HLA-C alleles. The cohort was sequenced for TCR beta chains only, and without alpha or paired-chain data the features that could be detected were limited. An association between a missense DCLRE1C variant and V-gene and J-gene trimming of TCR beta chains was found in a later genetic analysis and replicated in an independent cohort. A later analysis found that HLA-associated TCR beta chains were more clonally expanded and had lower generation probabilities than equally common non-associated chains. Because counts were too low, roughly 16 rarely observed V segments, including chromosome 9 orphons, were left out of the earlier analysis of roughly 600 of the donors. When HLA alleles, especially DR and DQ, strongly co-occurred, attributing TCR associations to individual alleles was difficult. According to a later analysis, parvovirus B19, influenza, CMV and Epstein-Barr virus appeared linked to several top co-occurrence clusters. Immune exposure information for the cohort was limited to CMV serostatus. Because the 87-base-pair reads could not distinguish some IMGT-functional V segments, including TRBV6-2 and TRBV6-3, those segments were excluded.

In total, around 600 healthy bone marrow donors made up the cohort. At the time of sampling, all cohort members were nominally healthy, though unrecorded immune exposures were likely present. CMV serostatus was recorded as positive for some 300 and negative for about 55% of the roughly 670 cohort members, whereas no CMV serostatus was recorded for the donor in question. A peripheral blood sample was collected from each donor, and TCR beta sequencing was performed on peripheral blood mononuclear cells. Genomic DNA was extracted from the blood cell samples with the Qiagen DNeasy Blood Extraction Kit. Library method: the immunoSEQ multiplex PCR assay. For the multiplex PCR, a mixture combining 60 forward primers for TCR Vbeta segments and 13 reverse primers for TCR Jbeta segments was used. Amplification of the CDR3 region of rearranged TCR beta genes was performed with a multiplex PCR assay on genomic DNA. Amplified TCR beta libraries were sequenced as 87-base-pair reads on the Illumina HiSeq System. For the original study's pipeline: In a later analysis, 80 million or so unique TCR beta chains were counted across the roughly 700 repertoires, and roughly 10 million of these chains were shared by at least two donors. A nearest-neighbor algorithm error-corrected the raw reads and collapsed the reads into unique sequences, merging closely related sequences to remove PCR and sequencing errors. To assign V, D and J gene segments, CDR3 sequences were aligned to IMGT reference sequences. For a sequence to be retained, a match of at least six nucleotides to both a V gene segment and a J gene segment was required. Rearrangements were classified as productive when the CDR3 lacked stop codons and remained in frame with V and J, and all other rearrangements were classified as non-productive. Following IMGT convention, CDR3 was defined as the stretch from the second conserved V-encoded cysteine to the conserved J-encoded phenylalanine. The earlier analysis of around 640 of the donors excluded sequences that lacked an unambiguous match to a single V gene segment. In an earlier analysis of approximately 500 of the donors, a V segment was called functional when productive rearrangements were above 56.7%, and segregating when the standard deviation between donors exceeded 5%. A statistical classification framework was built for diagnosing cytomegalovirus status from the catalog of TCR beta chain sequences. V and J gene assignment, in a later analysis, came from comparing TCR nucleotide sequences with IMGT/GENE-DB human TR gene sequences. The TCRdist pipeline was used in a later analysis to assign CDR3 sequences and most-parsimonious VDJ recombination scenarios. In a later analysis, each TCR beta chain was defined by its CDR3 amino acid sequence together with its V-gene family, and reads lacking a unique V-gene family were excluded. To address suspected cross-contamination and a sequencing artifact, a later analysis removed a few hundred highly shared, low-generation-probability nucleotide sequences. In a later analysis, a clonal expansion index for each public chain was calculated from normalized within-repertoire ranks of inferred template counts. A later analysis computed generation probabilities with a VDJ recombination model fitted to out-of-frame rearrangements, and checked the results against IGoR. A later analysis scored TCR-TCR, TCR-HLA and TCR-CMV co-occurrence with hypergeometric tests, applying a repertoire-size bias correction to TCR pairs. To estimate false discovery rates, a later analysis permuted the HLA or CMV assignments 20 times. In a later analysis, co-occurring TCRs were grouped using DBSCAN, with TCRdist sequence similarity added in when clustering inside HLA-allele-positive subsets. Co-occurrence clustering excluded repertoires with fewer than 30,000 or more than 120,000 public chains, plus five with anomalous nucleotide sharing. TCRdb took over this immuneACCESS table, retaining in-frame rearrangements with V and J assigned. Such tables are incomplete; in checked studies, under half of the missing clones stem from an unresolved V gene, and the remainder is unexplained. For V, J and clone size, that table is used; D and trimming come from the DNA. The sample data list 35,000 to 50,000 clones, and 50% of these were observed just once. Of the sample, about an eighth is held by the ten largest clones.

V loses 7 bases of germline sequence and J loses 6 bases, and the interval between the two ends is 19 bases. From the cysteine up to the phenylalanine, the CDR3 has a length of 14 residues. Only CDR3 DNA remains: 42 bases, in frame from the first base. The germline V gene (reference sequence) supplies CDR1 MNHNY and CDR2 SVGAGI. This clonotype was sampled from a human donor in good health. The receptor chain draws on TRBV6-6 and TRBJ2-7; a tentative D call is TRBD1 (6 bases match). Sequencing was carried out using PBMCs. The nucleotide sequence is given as TGTGCCAGCAAACCCGATCCAAGAGGGGGCGAGCAGTACTTC. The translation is CASKPDPRGGEQYF.